The rows below give T cell receptor beta chains drawn from one sample of a study of a mutant IDH1 vaccine in newly diagnosed glioma. The protocol was immunoSEQ multiplex PCR, while the TCRdb copy is restricted to in-frame clones and leaves out a portion. The sample has 30,000 to 40,000 clones; more than 80% are singletons. These TCRs are of unknown antigen specificity. The sequenced sample was PBMCs, obtained from a glioma patient whose treatment included an IDH1 peptide vaccine. The receptors were gathered from a woman in her thirties or forties with glioma. Each CDR3 is given with its conserved first and last residue. D genes are given only for firm matches. Where a row states a size, it is once, few, many or the class of an expanded clone; other rows omit it.

size	J	V	length	D	DNA	CDR3
-	TRBJ1-4	TRBV4-1	19	-	TGCGCCAGTGCACTCCTGGTGGTACTACCATTTGCAACTAATGAAAAACTGTTTTTT	CASALLVVLPFATNEKLFF
-	TRBJ2-7	TRBV2	16	-	TGTGCCAGCAGTGAAGCGCTATGGCAGGGTAGAGACGAGCAGTACTTC	CASSEALWQGRDEQYF
-	TRBJ2-2	TRBV7-6	15	TRBD1	TGTGCCAGCAGCTCGTGGTCACAGGGGACCGGGGAGCTGTTTTTT	CASSSWSQGTGELFF
-	TRBJ2-7	TRBV15	14	-	TGTGCCACCAGTCGGTCAGGGAGCTCCTACGAGCAGTACTTC	CATSRSGSSYEQYF
-	TRBJ1-5	TRBV28	14	-	TGTGCCAGCAGTTTAGGGGGGCGAAGTCAGCCCCAGCATTTT	CASSLGGRSQPQHF
-	TRBJ2-7	TRBV5-1	14	TRBD2	TGCGCCAGCAGCCCGGGTAGCGGGGACTCCGGGCAGTACTTC	CASSPGSGDSGQYF
-	TRBJ2-7	TRBV6-5	15	-	TGTGCCAGCACCCCGGCTCCGGGAACCGTATACGAGCAGTACTTC	CASTPAPGTVYEQYF
-	TRBJ1-1	TRBV29-1	13	TRBD1	TGCAGCGTCTCACAGGGGGCAGGGACTGAAGCTTTCTTT	CSVSQGAGTEAFF
-	TRBJ1-2	TRBV29-1	14	TRBD1	TGCAGCGTTGAAGATCGACGACAGGGGAACGGCTACACCTTC	CSVEDRRQGNGYTF
-	TRBJ2-7	TRBV7-9	14	-	TGTGCCAGCAGCTTAGACCCAGGGTCCTACGAGCAGTACTTC	CASSLDPGSYEQYF
-	TRBJ2-7	TRBV5-1	13	-	TGCGCCAGCAGTGTTGGTGGGGTAGACGAGCAGTACTTC	CASSVGGVDEQYF
-	TRBJ2-2	TRBV7-2	15	-	TGTGCCACCTTAGGACGGACAAGGGCGACCGGGGAGCTGTTTTTT	CATLGRTRATGELFF
-	TRBJ1-1	TRBV5-1	13	-	TGCGCCAGCAGCTTTTCAGGGAACACTGAAGCTTTCTTT	CASSFSGNTEAFF
-	TRBJ2-2	TRBV4-1	16	-	TGCGCCAGCAGCCAAGAATGGCGGGGCGTTCCCGGGGAGCTGTTTTTT	CASSQEWRGVPGELFF
-	TRBJ1-1	TRBV6-6	15	-	TGTGCCAGCAGCCCCGACAGAAGACAAAACACTGAAGCTTTCTTT	CASSPDRRQNTEAFF
-	TRBJ1-5	TRBV5-6	14	-	TGTGCCAGCAGCTTCGGAAGCGTCAATCAGCCCCAGCATTTT	CASSFGSVNQPQHF
-	TRBJ1-1	TRBV5-1	12	-	TGCGCCAGCAGCTTGGAGGGTGAGGAGGCTTTCTTT	CASSLEGEEAFF
-	TRBJ1-4	TRBV6-1	11	-	TGTGCCAGCACCGAGCTTGAAAAACTGTTTTTT	CASTELEKLFF
-	TRBJ1-3	TRBV19	13	TRBD1	TGTGCCAGTAGTGGGACAGTCGGAAACACCATATATTTT	CASSGTVGNTIYF
-	TRBJ2-3	TRBV5-1	14	-	TGCGCCAGCAGCTTGATAAGTGAGGCAGATACGCAGTATTTT	CASSLISEADTQYF
-	TRBJ2-7	TRBV28	14	-	TGTGCCAGCACCTTCGGGGTGTACTCTACGGAGCAGTACTTC	CASTFGVYSTEQYF
-	TRBJ2-7	TRBV5-4	13	-	TGTGCCAGCAGCTTGGACGGGAACGACGAGCAGTACTTC	CASSLDGNDEQYF
-	TRBJ1-6	TRBV5-4	17	TRBD1	TGTGCCAGCAGCTTCCGACAGGGGCCCCTGCAGAATTCACCCCTCCACTTT	CASSFRQGPLQNSPLHF
-	TRBJ2-7	TRBV11-2	17	TRBD2	TGTGCCAGCAGCTCCGGGGTAGCGGGGCCGAGGTCCTACGAGCAGTACTTC	CASSSGVAGPRSYEQYF
-	TRBJ1-2	TRBV2	15	-	TGTGCCAGCAGAGGGGGGCCAGGACTGGGCTATGGCTACACCTTC	CASRGGPGLGYGYTF
-	TRBJ1-5	TRBV9	15	TRBD1	TGTGCCAGCAGCGTGGGGACAGGGGCGACTCAGCCCCAGCATTTT	CASSVGTGATQPQHF
few	TRBJ2-7	TRBV7-6	15	-	TGTGCCAGCAGCTTAGCGGTTGGTGCCCCCTACGAGCAGTACTTC	CASSLAVGAPYEQYF
-	TRBJ2-3	TRBV2	16	TRBD2	TGTGCCAGCACGGTGGGTCCAATACTAGCGACAGATACGCAGTATTTT	CASTVGPILATDTQYF
once	TRBJ1-2	TRBV30	15	-	TGTGCCTGGAGTCGGGGCACAACGCATCGCTATGGCTACACCTTC	CAWSRGTTHRYGYTF